A selection of T cell receptor beta chains follows, all from one sample in a study of shared clonotypes between healthy human individuals. Clones were sequenced by immunoSEQ multiplex PCR, and TCRdb holds only the in-frame ones, with some missing. This repertoire shows hundreds of thousands of clones, 60% to 75% found once; its top ten account for 1.5% to 2%. Source material: memory CD4+ T cells sorted from blood. The origin of the receptors is a woman younger than 45 in good health. CDR3s include the opening cysteine and the closing phenylalanine or tryptophan. A D gene is named only where the DNA matches it firmly. Clone size is given for some rows only: seen once, a few or many times, or a class if the clone is expanded.

TRBV4-1	-	TRBJ1-1	TRBD1	TGCGCCAGCAGACCCGATCGGGACAGATACGAAGCTTTCTTT	CASRPDRDRYEAFF
TRBV4-2	-	TRBJ2-6	TRBD2	TGTGCCAGCAGCTCCAGGGAGGGATCTGGGGCCAACGTCCTGACTTTC	CASSSREGSGANVLTF
TRBV27	-	TRBJ1-2	-	TGTGCCAGCAGTCCTTACAGGGACAACTATGGCTACACCTTC	CASSPYRDNYGYTF
TRBV7-2	-	TRBJ2-3	-	TGTGCCAGCAGCCCAAGCGGAACTAGCACAGATACGCAGTATTTT	CASSPSGTSTDTQYF
TRBV5-5	-	TRBJ2-7	-	TGTGCCAGCAGCTTGGGCACTTACTCCTACGAGCAGTACTTC	CASSLGTYSYEQYF
TRBV4-2	-	TRBJ1-4	-	TGTGCCAGCAGCCCGGGGGCAGGTAATGAAAAACTGTTTTTT	CASSPGAGNEKLFF
TRBV5-1	-	TRBJ1-1	-	TGCGCCAGCAGCTTGGTCGCAGGGGCCCTTGAAGCTTTCTTT	CASSLVAGALEAFF
TRBV6-5	-	TRBJ2-7	TRBD2	TGTGCCAGCAGTAGCGGGAGGGAGTACGAGCAGTACTTC	CASSSGREYEQYF
TRBV5-6	-	TRBJ2-1	TRBD2	TGTGCCAGCAGCTTTAGACTAGCGGGGCACAATGAGCAGTTCTTC	CASSFRLAGHNEQFF
TRBV2	-	TRBJ2-7	TRBD2	TGTGCCAGCAGTGGACTGGGACTAGCGGGAGGCTTGAGCTCCTACGAGCAGTACTTC	CASSGLGLAGGLSSYEQYF
TRBV28	-	TRBJ1-1	-	TGTGCCAGCAGTTTTGCTGCTCCTTCTGAAGCTTTCTTT	CASSFAAPSEAFF
TRBV5-1	few	TRBJ2-1	-	TGCGCCAGCAGCTTGGGTAGCGGCTCCTACAATGAGCAGTTCTTC	CASSLGSGSYNEQFF
TRBV7-2	-	TRBJ2-1	-	TGTGCCAGCAGCTTACAGAGGGACGTCGAGCAGTTCTTC	CASSLQRDVEQFF
TRBV30	many	TRBJ2-7	TRBD1	TGTGCCTGGAGCGGAGGGACAGGGAGGAGCGACGAGCAGTACTTC	CAWSGGTGRSDEQYF
TRBV11-2	-	TRBJ2-7	-	TGTGCCAGCAGCCCTCGGACCTACTCCTACGAGCAGTACTTC	CASSPRTYSYEQYF
TRBV13	-	TRBJ1-1	TRBD1	TGTGCCAGCAGCCGAGACAGGGACCCCAGGGCTTTCTTT	CASSRDRDPRAFF
TRBV5-8	-	TRBJ1-1	-	TGTGCCAGCAGCTTGGCCGGGGAGGACACTGAAGCTTTCTTT	CASSLAGEDTEAFF
TRBV6-5	-	TRBJ1-1	-	TGTGCCAGCGGCCAGGGGCTATACACTGAAGCTTTCTTT	CASGQGLYTEAFF
TRBV10-1	few	TRBJ2-1	TRBD2	TGCGCCAGCAGTGCACAACTAGCGGGCAATGAGCAGTTCTTC	CASSAQLAGNEQFF
TRBV4-2	-	TRBJ1-3	TRBD1	TGTGCCAGCAGCCAAAGGACAGGGCGAAACTCTGGAAACACCATATATTTT	CASSQRTGRNSGNTIYF
TRBV5-1	-	TRBJ2-6	-	TGCGCCAGCAGCTTGGCCAACTCTGGGGCCAACGTCCTGACTTTC	CASSLANSGANVLTF
TRBV5-1	-	TRBJ2-7	TRBD1	TGCGCCAGCAGCACCGGACAGGGGGCGGGGGAGCAGTACTTC	CASSTGQGAGEQYF
TRBV28	few	TRBJ1-2	-	TGTGCCAGCAGTTCCACCGATAACTATGGCTACACCTTC	CASSSTDNYGYTF
TRBV6-5	-	TRBJ2-2	-	TGTGCCAGCAGTTACCTCCGTGCCGGGGAGCTGTTTTTT	CASSYLRAGELFF
TRBV7-6	-	TRBJ2-5	TRBD2	TGTGCCAGCAGCTCGCTGGCGCGAGCGGGAGGGGGAGAGACCCAGTACTTC	CASSSLARAGGGETQYF
TRBV28	-	TRBJ2-7	TRBD2	TGTGCCAGCAGGAGCGGGAGCTACGAGCAGTACTTC	CASRSGSYEQYF
TRBV28	-	TRBJ2-7	-	TGTGCCAGCAGTCGAAACTACGAGCAGTACTTC	CASSRNYEQYF
TRBV5-1	-	TRBJ1-1	-	TGCGCCAGCAGCTTTGGTCACGAGAACACTGAAGCTTTCTTT	CASSFGHENTEAFF
TRBV10-3	-	TRBJ1-5	-	TGTGCCATCAGTGACCGTAATCGCAATCAGCCCCAGCATTTT	CAISDRNRNQPQHF
TRBV7-8	many	TRBJ2-1	-	TGTGCCAGCATTTACCGGGACCAGGGATTCAATGAGCAGTTCTTC	CASIYRDQGFNEQFF
TRBV21-1	once	TRBJ2-5	-	TGTGCCAGCAGCTGGACAGGCGACTCCCAAGAGACCCAGTACTTC	CASSWTGDSQETQYF
TRBV15	many	TRBJ2-1	-	TGTGCCACCAGCAGAGAAGCCGCTGAGCAGTTCTTC	CATSREAAEQFF
TRBV20-1	-	TRBJ2-1	-	TGCAGTGCGTTCTGGGTTGTTGAGCAGTTCTTC	CSAFWVVEQFF
TRBV5-1	-	TRBJ2-3	-	TGCGCCAGCAGCTTAGGATTCGGCCCCGATACGCAGTATTTT	CASSLGFGPDTQYF
TRBV5-1	-	TRBJ2-5	-	TGCGCCAGCAGCTTGGGGGGACCACAAGAGACCCAGTACTTC	CASSLGGPQETQYF